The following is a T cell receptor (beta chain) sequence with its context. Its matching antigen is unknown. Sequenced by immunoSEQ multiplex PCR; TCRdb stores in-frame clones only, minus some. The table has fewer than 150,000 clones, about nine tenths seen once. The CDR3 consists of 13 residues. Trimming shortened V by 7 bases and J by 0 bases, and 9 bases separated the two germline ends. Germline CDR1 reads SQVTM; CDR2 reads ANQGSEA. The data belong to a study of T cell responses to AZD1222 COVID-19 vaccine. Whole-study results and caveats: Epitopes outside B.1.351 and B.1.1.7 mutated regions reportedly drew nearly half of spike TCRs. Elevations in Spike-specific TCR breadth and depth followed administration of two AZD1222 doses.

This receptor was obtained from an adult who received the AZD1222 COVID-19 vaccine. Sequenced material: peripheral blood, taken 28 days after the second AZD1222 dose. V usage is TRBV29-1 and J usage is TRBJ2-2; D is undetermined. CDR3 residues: CSGSGANTGELFF. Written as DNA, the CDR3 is TGCAGCGGGAGTGGGGCGAACACCGGGGAGCTGTTTTTT.